This TCR beta chain is from a study of T cell repertoires in cytomegalovirus infection. About the study: CMV infection and matching HLA type were both indicated by public TCR beta signatures.

CDR3 length: 13 amino acids. V was cut by 5 bases and J by 3 bases, with 8 bases left in between. In germline, CDR1 is SGHRS, CDR2 YFSETQ. This clonotype has a handful of counts. Its antigen is still unknown. Study-level findings and limits: Carriage of CMV together with the relevant HLA was identifiable through cumulative public TCR beta family frequency. HLA-C-restricted, CMV-specific TCR beta clonotypes were dominant ex vivo.

TCRdb used MiXCR to reprocess the reads, holding one entry per CDR3 protein. The table lists around 350,000 distinct CDR3 sequences, 15% to 20% of them singletons. This clonotype was obtained from a human donor in good health (CMV status not recorded). Some clones in this sample may be carry-over from other donors' samples. The chain is built from TRBV5-1 and TRBJ1-4, with D uncertain. Material: PBMCs. In DNA form, the CDR3 reads TGCGCCAGCAGTGAACAGTCTAATGAAAAACTGTTTTTT. Translated: CASSEQSNEKLFF.